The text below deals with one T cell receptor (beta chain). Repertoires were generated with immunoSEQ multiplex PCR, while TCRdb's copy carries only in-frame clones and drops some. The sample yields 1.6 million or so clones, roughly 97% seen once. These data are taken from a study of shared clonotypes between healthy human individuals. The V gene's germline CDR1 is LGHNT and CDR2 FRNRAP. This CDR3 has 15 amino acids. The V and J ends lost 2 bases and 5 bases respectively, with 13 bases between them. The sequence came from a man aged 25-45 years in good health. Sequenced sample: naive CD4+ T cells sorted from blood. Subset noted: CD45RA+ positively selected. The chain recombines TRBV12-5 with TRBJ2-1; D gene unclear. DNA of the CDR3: TGTGCTAGTGGTTTGTCCGCGGCCGGAAACAATGAGCAGTTCTTC. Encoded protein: CASGLSAAGNNEQFF. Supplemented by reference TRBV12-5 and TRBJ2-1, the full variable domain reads DARVTQTPRHKVTEMGQEVTMRCQPILGHNTVFWYRQTMMQGLELLAYFRNRAPLDDSGMPKDRFSAEMPDATLATLKIQPSEPRDSAVYFCASGLSAAGNNEQFFGPGTRLTVL.